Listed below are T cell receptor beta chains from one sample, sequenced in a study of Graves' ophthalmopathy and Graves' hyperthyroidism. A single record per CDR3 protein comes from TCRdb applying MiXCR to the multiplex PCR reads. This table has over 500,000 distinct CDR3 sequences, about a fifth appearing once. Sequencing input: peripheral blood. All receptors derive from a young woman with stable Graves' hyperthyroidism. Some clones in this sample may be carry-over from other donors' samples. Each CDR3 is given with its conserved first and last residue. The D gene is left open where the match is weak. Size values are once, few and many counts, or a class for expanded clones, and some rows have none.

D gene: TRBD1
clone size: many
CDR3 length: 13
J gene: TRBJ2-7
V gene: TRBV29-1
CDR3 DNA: TGCAGCGTGCGGACCGGACAGGGCTACGAGCAGTACTTC
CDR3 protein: CSVRTGQGYEQYF

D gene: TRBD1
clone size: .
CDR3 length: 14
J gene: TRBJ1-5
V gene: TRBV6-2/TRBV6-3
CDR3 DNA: TGTGCCAGCAGTCAAAGGACAGGGTTACAGCCCCAGCATTTT
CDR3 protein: CASSQRTGLQPQHF

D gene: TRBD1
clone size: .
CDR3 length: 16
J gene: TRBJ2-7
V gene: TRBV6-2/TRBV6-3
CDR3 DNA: TGTGCCAGCAGTTATTGGACAGGGGGCATGACCTACGAGCAGTACTTC
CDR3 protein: CASSYWTGGMTYEQYF

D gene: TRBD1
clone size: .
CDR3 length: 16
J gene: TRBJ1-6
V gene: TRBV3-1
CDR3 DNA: TGTGCCAGCAGCCAAGAAGGGGGCCCGCAGGGCTCACCCCTCCACTTT
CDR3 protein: CASSQEGGPQGSPLHF

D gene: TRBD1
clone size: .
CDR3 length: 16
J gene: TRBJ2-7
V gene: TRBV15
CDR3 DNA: TGTGCCACCAGCAGAGATACGGGACAGCTGACCTACGAGCAGTACTTC
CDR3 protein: CATSRDTGQLTYEQYF

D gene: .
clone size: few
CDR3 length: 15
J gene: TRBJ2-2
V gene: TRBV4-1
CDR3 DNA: TGCGCCAGCAGCCACACTAGTAGAGAGGGCGGGGAGCTGTTTTTT
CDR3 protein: CASSHTSREGGELFF

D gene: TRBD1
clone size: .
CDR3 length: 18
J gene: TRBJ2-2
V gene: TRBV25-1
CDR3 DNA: TGTGCCAGCAGTGAATTCGGGACAGGGGACCATCACACCGGGGAGCTGTTTTTT
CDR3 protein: CASSEFGTGDHHTGELFF

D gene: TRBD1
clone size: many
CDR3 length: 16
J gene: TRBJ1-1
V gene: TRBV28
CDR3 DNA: TGTGCCAGCAGTTCCGACAGGGGACCAAGGAACACTGAAGCTTTCTTT
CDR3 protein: CASSSDRGPRNTEAFF

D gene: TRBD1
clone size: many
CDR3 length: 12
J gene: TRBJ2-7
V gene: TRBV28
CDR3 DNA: TGTGCCAGCAACTACAGGGGGCACGAGCAGTACTTC
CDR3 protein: CASNYRGHEQYF

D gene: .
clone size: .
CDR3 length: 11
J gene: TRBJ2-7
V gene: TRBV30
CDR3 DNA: TGTGCCTGGGCGATCCGCCTGGAGCAGTACTTC
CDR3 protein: CAWAIRLEQYF

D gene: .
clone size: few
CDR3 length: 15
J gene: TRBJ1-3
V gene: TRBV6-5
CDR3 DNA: TGTGCCAGCAGTTACTCCAGAAGCTCTGGAAACACCATATATTTT
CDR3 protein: CASSYSRSSGNTIYF

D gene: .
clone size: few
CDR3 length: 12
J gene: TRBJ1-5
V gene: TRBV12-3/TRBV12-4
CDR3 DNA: TGTGCCAGCAGTTTGTTCAATCAGCCCCAGCATTTT
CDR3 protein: CASSLFNQPQHF

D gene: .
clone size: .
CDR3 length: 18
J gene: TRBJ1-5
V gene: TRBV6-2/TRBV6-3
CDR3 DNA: TGTGCCAGCAGTTTGGGGACCGGAGGGGCAGGGTGGCTTCAGCCCCAGCATTTT
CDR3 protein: CASSLGTGGAGWLQPQHF

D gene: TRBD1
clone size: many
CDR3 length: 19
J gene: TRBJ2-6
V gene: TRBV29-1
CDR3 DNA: TGCAGCGTTGAAGATCCCCTTAGGACAGGGAAACCTGGGGCCAACGTCCTGACTTTC
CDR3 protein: CSVEDPLRTGKPGANVLTF

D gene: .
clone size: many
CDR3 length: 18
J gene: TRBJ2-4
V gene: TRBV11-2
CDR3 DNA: TGTGCCAGCAGCCTCCCGAGAAGGGGCGAGGGGGCCAAAAACATTCAGTACTTC
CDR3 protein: CASSLPRRGEGAKNIQYF

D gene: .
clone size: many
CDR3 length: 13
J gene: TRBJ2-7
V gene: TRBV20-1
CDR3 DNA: TGCAGTGCCCTCTCCGGCAGATCCTACGAGCAGTACTTC
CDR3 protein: CSALSGRSYEQYF

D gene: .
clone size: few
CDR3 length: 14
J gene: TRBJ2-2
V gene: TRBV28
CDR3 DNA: TGTGCCAGCAGTTTTGGCACTCTGTCCGGGGAGCTGTTTTTT
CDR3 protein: CASSFGTLSGELFF

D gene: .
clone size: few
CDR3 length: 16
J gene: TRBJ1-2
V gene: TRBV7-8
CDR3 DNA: TGTGCCAGCAGCCCGCAACGGGACACCATGAGGAATGGCTACACCTTC
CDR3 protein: CASSPQRDTMRNGYTF

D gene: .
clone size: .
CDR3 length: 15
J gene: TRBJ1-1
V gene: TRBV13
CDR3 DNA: TGTGCCAGCAGTAGGACAGAGACTATGAACACTGAAGCTTTCTTT
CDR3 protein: CASSRTETMNTEAFF

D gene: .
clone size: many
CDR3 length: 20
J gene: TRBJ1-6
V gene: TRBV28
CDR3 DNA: TGTGCCAGCAGTTTCCACCGGTCGCGTACCGCTGTCGATTATAATTCACCCCTCCACTTT
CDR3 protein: CASSFHRSRTAVDYNSPLHF

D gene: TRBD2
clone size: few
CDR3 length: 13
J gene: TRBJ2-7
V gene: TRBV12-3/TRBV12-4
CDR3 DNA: TGTGCCAGCAGTGGACTAGGGACTTACGAGCAGTACTTC
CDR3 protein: CASSGLGTYEQYF

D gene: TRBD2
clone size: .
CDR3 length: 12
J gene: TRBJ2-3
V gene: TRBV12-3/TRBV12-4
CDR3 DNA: TGTGCCAGCAGACGGACCAGCGGGGCGCAGTATTTT
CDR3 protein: CASRRTSGAQYF

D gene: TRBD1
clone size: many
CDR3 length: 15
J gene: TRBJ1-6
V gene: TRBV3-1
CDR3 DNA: TGTGCCAGCAGCCTTCCGGGACAGATTAATTCACCCCTCCACTTT
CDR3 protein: CASSLPGQINSPLHF

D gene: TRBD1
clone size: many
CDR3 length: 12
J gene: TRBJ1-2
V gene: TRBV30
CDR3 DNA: TGTGCCTGGGACAGGGACACCGCTGGCTACACCTTC
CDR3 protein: CAWDRDTAGYTF

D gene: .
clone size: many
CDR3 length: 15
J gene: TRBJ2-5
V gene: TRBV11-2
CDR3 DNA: TGTGCCAGCAGCAACCAGGACGGAAACCAAGAGACCCAGTACTTC
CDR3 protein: CASSNQDGNQETQYF

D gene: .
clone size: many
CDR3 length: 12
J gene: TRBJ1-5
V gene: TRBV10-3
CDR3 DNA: TGTGCCATCAGTGTCACTAATCAGCCCCAGCATTTT
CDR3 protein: CAISVTNQPQHF

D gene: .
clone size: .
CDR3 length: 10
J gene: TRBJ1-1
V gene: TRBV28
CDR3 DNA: TGTGCCAGCAGTTCCGACGGAGCTTTCTTT
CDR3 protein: CASSSDGAFF

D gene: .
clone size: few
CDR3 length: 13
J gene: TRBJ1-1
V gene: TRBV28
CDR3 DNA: TGTGCCAGCAGTTTACAAAGTAACACTGAAGCTTTCTTT
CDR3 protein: CASSLQSNTEAFF

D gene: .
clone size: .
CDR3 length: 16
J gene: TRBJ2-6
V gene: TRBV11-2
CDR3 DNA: TGTGCCAGCAGCTTAGGGGGACTCTCTGGGGCCAACGTCCTGACTTTC
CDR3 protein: CASSLGGLSGANVLTF

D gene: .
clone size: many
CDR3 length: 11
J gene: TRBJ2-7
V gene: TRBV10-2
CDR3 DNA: TGCGCCACCACGGACGGGAGAGAGCAGTACTTC
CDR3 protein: CATTDGREQYF

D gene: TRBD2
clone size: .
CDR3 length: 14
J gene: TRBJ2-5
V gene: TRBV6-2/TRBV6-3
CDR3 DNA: TGTGCCACCGGGACTAGCGGGGAGGAAGAGACCCAGTACTTC
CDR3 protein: CATGTSGEEETQYF

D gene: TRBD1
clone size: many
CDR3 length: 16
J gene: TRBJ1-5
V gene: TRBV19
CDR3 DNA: TGTGCCAGTAGTCCCTTAGACAGGGGGAGCAATCAGCCCCAGCATTTT
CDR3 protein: CASSPLDRGSNQPQHF

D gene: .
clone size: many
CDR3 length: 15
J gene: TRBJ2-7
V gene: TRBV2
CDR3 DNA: TGTGCCAGCAGTGAAGTCCAGGCCAGCTCCTACGAGCAGTACTTC
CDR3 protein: CASSEVQASSYEQYF

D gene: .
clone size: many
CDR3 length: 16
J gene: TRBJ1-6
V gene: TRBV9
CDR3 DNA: TGTGCCAGCAGCGCCCATGGGACCCCGGCATATTCACCCCTCCACTTT
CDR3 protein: CASSAHGTPAYSPLHF

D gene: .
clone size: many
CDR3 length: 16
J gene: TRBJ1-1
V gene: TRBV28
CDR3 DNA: TGTGCCAGCAGCACCCCGGGTCGAGCTCTAACTAGGACTGCTTTCTTT
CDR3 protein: CASSTPGRALTRTAFF

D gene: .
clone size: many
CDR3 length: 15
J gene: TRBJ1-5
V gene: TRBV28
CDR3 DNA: TGTGCCAGCAGTTTAGCGGGCAGATACAATCAGCCCCAGCATTTT
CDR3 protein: CASSLAGRYNQPQHF

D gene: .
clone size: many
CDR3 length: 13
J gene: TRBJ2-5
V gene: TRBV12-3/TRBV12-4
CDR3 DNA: TGTGCCTCAAGCCCCGGGAGCCAAGAGACCCAGTACTTC
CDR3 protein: CASSPGSQETQYF

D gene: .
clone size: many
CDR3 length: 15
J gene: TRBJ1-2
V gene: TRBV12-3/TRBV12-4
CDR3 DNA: TGTGCCAGCAGTTTAGCGCAAGGGGGGGCGCATGGCTACACCTTC
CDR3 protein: CASSLAQGGAHGYTF

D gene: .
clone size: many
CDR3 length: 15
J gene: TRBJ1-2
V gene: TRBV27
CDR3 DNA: TGTGCCAGCAGTTTAAGTTCAGGAGATCCCTATGGCTACACCTTC
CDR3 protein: CASSLSSGDPYGYTF

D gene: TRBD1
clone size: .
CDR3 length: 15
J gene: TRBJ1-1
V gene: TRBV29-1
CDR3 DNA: TGCAGCCTAAGCAGGGACAGGGCCCTGAACACTGAAGCTTTCTTT
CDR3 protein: CSLSRDRALNTEAFF

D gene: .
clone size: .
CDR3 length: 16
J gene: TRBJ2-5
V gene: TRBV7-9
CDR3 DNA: TGTGCCAGCAGCTTTATCCACAGCAGGTACCAAGAGACCCAGTACTTC
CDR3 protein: CASSFIHSRYQETQYF